These 32 T cell receptor beta chains share one sample of origin, sequenced in a study of T-cell memory formation after mild COVID-19. TCRdb itself ran the 5' RACE reads through MiXCR, one entry per CDR3 protein. The sample records approximately 100,000 distinct CDR3 sequences, more than 15% being singletons. Sequenced material: PBMCs or a T cell subset sorted from them (not recorded which). These receptors were obtained from an adult woman who had mild COVID-19 (a few samples of this study predate the infection). Cell type and time point are not known.

This clonotype was seen a handful of times. The gene calls are TRBV2 and TRBJ2-1, with D hard to call. Trimming stripped 2 bases from V and 2 bases from J, with 10 bases between. The CDR3 has 15 residues. Germline assignment: CDR1 SNHLY and CDR2 FYNNEI. The CDR3 reads CASSELAEPYNEQFF. Here the CDR3 DNA reads TGTGCCAGCAGTGAATTAGCCGAACCCTACAATGAGCAGTTCTTC.

This chain joins TRBV23-1 and TRBJ2-1; no reliable D call. TRBV23-1 is identified as an open reading frame with a role that is uncertain. Trimming pared 4 bases from V and 5 bases from J, leaving 9 bases between. CDR3 size: 13 residues. CDR3 loop: CASSPPTHNEQFF. In DNA form, the CDR3 reads TGCGCCAGCAGTCCTCCTACCCACAATGAGCAGTTCTTC.

The V call is TRBV6-1, the J call TRBJ2-7, with 9 bases aligning to TRBD1. From germline, CDR1 is MNHNS and CDR2 SASEGT. The CDR3 runs to 16 residues. V dropped 0 bases and J dropped 1; count of bases not matched to a gene: 4. CDR3 bases: TGTGCCAGCAGTGAAGCGATCGGGACAGGGTCCTACGAGCAGTACTTC. Residues: CASSEAIGTGSYEQYF.

This clonotype was observed a few times. The chain couples TRBV4-1 to TRBJ1-3; D gene ambiguous. There are 15 residues in the CDR3. With 0 bases removed from V and 2 bases from J, the gap between germline ends came to 8 bases. The V gene's germline CDR1 is MGHRA and CDR2 YSYEKL. CDR3 residues: CASSQDVPAGNTIYF. CDR3 coding DNA: TGCGCCAGCAGCCAAGATGTCCCAGCTGGAAACACCATATATTTT.

This chain uses TRBV2 with TRBJ1-2, with 12 nucleotides matching TRBD1. V gave up 6 bases and J gave up 0 bases; unmatched junction bases: 8. CDR1 is SNHLY and CDR2 is FYNNEI in the germline V gene. The CDR3 has 17 amino acids. The CDR3 region is CASRSRDRGQTNYGYTF. In DNA form, the CDR3 reads TGTGCCAGCAGAAGCCGGGACAGGGGGCAGACTAACTATGGCTACACCTTC.

The chain has TRBV15 and TRBJ2-2; D is unclear. CDR3 length equals 15 residues. Deletions cut 1 base from V and 7 bases from J, with 13 bases between. The germline V gene encodes CDR1 LNHNV and CDR2 YYDKDF (reference sequence). The CDR3 coding sequence is TGTGCCACCAGCAGAGGGTCCTCACCTATCGGGGAGCTGTTTTTT. Its translation is CATSRGSSPIGELFF.

The rearrangement links TRBV3-1 to TRBJ2-5; 10 nucleotides match TRBD2. The CDR3 sequence is 19 residues long. Trimming at V came to 0 bases and at J to 5 bases, leaving 15 bases not matched to a gene. CDR1 and CDR2 from the germline V gene are LGHDT and YNNKEL (reference sequence). This CDR3 is CASSQDLSRLAGEPETQYF. The CDR3 DNA reads as TGTGCCAGCAGCCAAGATCTGAGTAGGCTAGCGGGGGAGCCGGAGACCCAGTACTTC.

The V call is TRBV10-3, the J call TRBJ2-1, with 8 bases that match TRBD1. V lost 8 bases, J lost 8 bases, and 5 bases stayed unmatched. Germline CDR1 reads ENHRY; CDR2 reads SYGVKD. This CDR3 is 12 amino acids long. The CDR3 spells CAISQGADEQFF. In DNA form, the CDR3 reads TGTGCCATCTCTCAGGGGGCGGATGAGCAGTTCTTC.

This clonotype appeared many times. V gene TRBV29-1 combines with J gene TRBJ2-7; TRBD1 matches 8 bases. With V trimmed by 3 bases and J by 5 bases, 6 bases remained unmatched. Germline V gene data show CDR1 as SQVTM and CDR2 as ANQGSEA. The CDR3 is made up of 13 amino acids. As DNA, the CDR3 is TGCAGCGTTGAGCAGGGGGCGGTAGACGAGCAGTACTTC. This sequence encodes CSVEQGAVDEQYF.

The rearrangement uses TRBV5-1 and TRBJ1-5, with D unresolved. Between the trimmed V and J ends, which lost 5 bases and 0 bases, there was a span of 15 bases. The germline V gene encodes CDR1 SGHRS and CDR2 YFSETQ. The CDR3 length is 16 residues. CDR3 bases: TGCGCCAGCAGTGAATGGGCGGTAGATAGCAATCAGCCCCAGCATTTT. Residues: CASSEWAVDSNQPQHF.

This clonotype was recorded a few times. This chain uses TRBV7-6 with TRBJ2-1, with 10 bases lining up with TRBD2. The CDR3 extends over 19 amino acids. Trimming took 5 bases from V and 0 from J; bases not matched to a gene: 13. Germline lookup yields CDR1 SGHVS and CDR2 FNYEAQ. CDR3 loop: CASSPPDSGRLSSYNEQFF. The CDR3 bases are TGTGCCAGCAGCCCCCCGGATAGCGGGAGGCTGAGCTCCTACAATGAGCAGTTCTTC.

By frequency in the sample, this clonotype is large. The rearrangement uses TRBV10-3 and TRBJ2-6; D not certain. Per germline, CDR1 ENHRY and CDR2 SYGVKD. The CDR3 consists of 17 residues. The V end was cut by 0 bases, the J end by 11 bases, with 20 bases between. Here the CDR3 reads CAISESKSPGPSDVLTF. In nucleotides, the CDR3 is TGTGCCATCAGTGAGTCGAAGTCGCCAGGCCCCTCGGACGTCCTGACTTTC.

This clonotype was recorded at least ten times. J is TRBJ2-1 and V is TRBV7-2; D uncertain. CDR3 length: 13 residues. CDR1 and CDR2 (germline): SGHTA, FQGNSA. Trimming pared 6 bases from V and 0 bases from J, leaving 6 bases between. The CDR3 bases are TGTGCCAGCAGGTCATCCTCCTACAATGAGCAGTTCTTC. This gives the protein CASRSSSYNEQFF.

The chain links TRBV21-1 to TRBJ2-4; TRBD2 is the table's D call, not checked against the DNA. TRBV21-1 is flagged as a pseudogene. This CDR3 is 17 amino acids long. CDR3 coding DNA: TGTGCCAGCAGCAAAGGGTACCAGGGCCGAGCGGAAAACATTCAGTACTTC. This encodes CASSKGYQGRAENIQYF.

The chain employs TRBV5-1 and TRBJ2-7; TRBD1 agrees at 8 bases. V lost 3 bases to trimming and J lost 4 bases; unmatched junction nucleotides: 12. The CDR3 is 16 amino acids. Germline CDR1 is SGHRS and CDR2 is YFSETQ. Here the CDR3 DNA reads TGCGCCAGCAGCTCAGATGGACAGGGATCTTTTTACGAGCAGTACTTC. It codes for CASSSDGQGSFYEQYF.

V is TRBV29-1 and J is TRBJ1-1; D might be TRBD1 (5 bases). This CDR3 has 13 residues. Germline CDR1 SQVTM, CDR2 ANQGSEA. The germline V and J ends were trimmed by 0 bases and 13 bases, with 18 bases remaining between them. The DNA for the CDR3 is TGCAGCGTTGAAGATAGAGCGGGGGTAAGGCTTTTCTTT. It translates to CSVEDRAGVRLFF.

At least ten counts were recorded for this clonotype. This chain links TRBV12-3 or TRBV12-4 with TRBJ1-1; TRBD1 is a possible D gene (5 bases). This CDR3 region has 12 residues. V lost 4 bases to trimming and J lost 4 bases, with 7 bases between them. The DNA for the CDR3 is TGTGCCAGCAGTTACGACAGCACTGAAGCTTTCTTT. This sequence encodes CASSYDSTEAFF.

The chain carries TRBV19 and TRBJ2-7; TRBD2 agrees at 11 bases. The CDR3 covers 15 residues. Trimming removed 6 bases from V and 3 bases from J; junction bases left unmatched: 7. Germline V gene data show CDR1 as LNHDA and CDR2 as SQIVND (reference sequence). For the CDR3, the DNA is TGTGCCAGTAGGGTAGCGGGAGGGCGCGGCTACGAGCAGTACTTC. It codes for CASRVAGGRGYEQYF.

The table lists this clonotype with a few counts. The chain uses TRBV29-1 and TRBJ2-7, with a weak D call TRBD1 (6 bases). Trimming stripped 5 bases from V and 2 bases from J, with 13 bases between. Germline assignment: CDR1 SQVTM and CDR2 ANQGSEA. The CDR3 consists of 13 residues. DNA of the CDR3: TGCAGCGTTACCGGGACACCAACCTACGAGCAGTACTTC. Protein product: CSVTGTPTYEQYF.

This clonotype was counted between two and nine times. The chain has TRBV7-9 and TRBJ2-7; TRBD1 is a possible D gene (6 bases). The CDR3 has 13 amino acids. The germline V and J ends were trimmed by 5 bases and 7 bases, with 15 bases remaining between them. The germline V gene has CDR1 SEHNR and CDR2 FQNEAQ (reference sequence). The CDR3 DNA is TGTGCCAGCAGCCCCGGACCCAGGGGAGAGCAGTACTTC. Translation gives CASSPGPRGEQYF.

This clonotype came up a few times. The V call is TRBV5-1, the J call TRBJ1-1, with TRBD1 matching 9 bases. The CDR3 covers 16 residues. Germline CDR1 SGHRS, CDR2 YFSETQ. Trimming took 0 bases from V and 3 from J; bases not matched to a gene: 6. Here the CDR3 reads CASSLDFRDRDTEAFF. The CDR3 nucleotides are TGCGCCAGCAGCTTGGATTTTAGGGACAGGGACACTGAAGCTTTCTTT.

This chain joins TRBV4-1 and TRBJ1-4; 9 bases map to TRBD1. Germline values: CDR1 MGHRA, CDR2 YSYEKL. This CDR3 has 16 residues. V shed 0 bases and J 3 bases; nucleotides not matched to a gene: 2. CDR3 loop: CASSQDGTGSNEKLFF. The DNA for the CDR3 is TGCGCCAGCAGCCAAGATGGGACAGGGTCTAATGAAAAACTGTTTTTT.

The chain uses TRBV5-5 and TRBJ1-5; no definite D call. This CDR3 comprises 15 residues. Germline CDR1 and CDR2: SGHKS and YYEKEE (reference sequence). Trimming removed 4 bases at V and 5 bases at J, with 16 bases between. Here the CDR3 reads CASSLQDGPYQPQHF. The DNA for the CDR3 is TGTGCCAGCAGCCTCCAGGACGGACCCTATCAGCCCCAGCATTTT.

In its sample, this clonotype was seen many times. The chain uses TRBV7-9 and TRBJ2-1; 12 nucleotides agree with TRBD2. Trimming at V came to 3 bases and at J to 10 bases, leaving 7 bases not matched to a gene. CDR3 length: 15 residues. Germline assignment: CDR1 SEHNR and CDR2 FQNEAQ (reference sequence). The CDR3 here is CASSFPTSGSEEQFF. The CDR3 DNA reads TGTGCCAGCAGCTTCCCGACTAGCGGGAGTGAGGAGCAGTTCTTC.

This clonotype appeared a few times. The V gene is TRBV7-6, the J gene TRBJ2-1; 13 bases line up with TRBD2. The junction had 6 bases not matched to a gene; V was cut back by 8 bases and J by 5 bases. This CDR3 contains 15 residues. The germline V gene encodes CDR1 SGHVS and CDR2 FNYEAQ. CDR3 protein: CASVGLAGAHNEQFF. CDR3 DNA sequence: TGTGCCAGCGTCGGACTAGCGGGGGCCCACAATGAGCAGTTCTTC.

J is TRBJ2-5 and V is TRBV12-3 or TRBV12-4, with D possibly TRBD1 on 6 matching bases. Trimming removed 6 bases at V and 5 bases at J, with 10 bases between. The CDR3 is 12 residues long. CDR3 DNA: TGTGCCAGCAGGTTAAGGGGGGAGACCCAGTACTTC. Protein: CASRLRGETQYF.

The table lists this clonotype with many counts. V usage is TRBV7-9 and J usage is TRBJ2-7, with TRBD1 identical over 10 bases. CDR3 length: 15 residues. V dropped 5 bases and J dropped 5; count of bases not matched to a gene: 9. Per the germline V gene, CDR1 is SEHNR and CDR2 is FQNEAQ (reference sequence). The CDR3 region has the DNA TGTGCCAGCAGCGACCGGGACAGGGGTTTTGACGAGCAGTACTTC. Translated: CASSDRDRGFDEQYF.

J is TRBJ2-7 and V is TRBV29-1; D is perhaps TRBD1 or TRBD2 (5 bases each). Germline CDR1 reads SQVTM; CDR2 reads ANQGSEA. The CDR3 sequence is 13 residues long. Trimming took 4 bases from V and 2 from J, leaving 12 bases between them. The CDR3 protein is CSVGGEQAYEQYF. CDR3 nucleotides: TGCAGCGTTGGAGGGGAGCAGGCCTACGAGCAGTACTTC.

This clonotype was picked up a small number of times. This sequence joins TRBV29-1 and TRBJ1-1; 7 nucleotides line up with TRBD1. The germline V gene encodes CDR1 SQVTM and CDR2 ANQGSEA. Germline trimming cut 6 bases from V and 1 base from J; bases unmatched to any gene: 8. The length of the CDR3 is 14 residues. The CDR3 DNA follows: TGCAGCGTCGCCCGGGGGACAGAGAACACTGAAGCTTTCTTT. This gives the protein CSVARGTENTEAFF.

This clonotype was observed a single time. The genes are TRBV27 and TRBJ1-4; 7 bases fit TRBD1. V shed 5 bases and J 6 bases; nucleotides not matched to a gene: 12. This CDR3 spans 16 amino acids. The germline V gene encodes CDR1 MNHEY and CDR2 SMNVEV (reference sequence). The CDR3 nucleotides are TGTGCCAGCAGTGCCTACTGGACAGGTGGCTATGAAAAACTGTTTTTT. Its protein is CASSAYWTGGYEKLFF.

The genes are TRBV20-1 and TRBJ2-5, with D possibly being TRBD2 (6 bases). CDR3 length equals 14 residues. Trimming took off 3 bases at V and 0 bases at J, with 11 bases between the two ends. Germline CDR1 is DFQATT and CDR2 is SNEGSKA (reference sequence). The CDR3 nucleotides are TGCAGTGCTAGTGGTACGGGGGACCAAGAGACCCAGTACTTC. Translation gives CSASGTGDQETQYF.

This clonotype came up a few times. This sequence joins TRBV4-3 and TRBJ2-1; 11 nucleotides line up with TRBD2. The CDR3 extends over 17 amino acids. Germline trimming cut 3 bases from V and 3 bases from J; bases unmatched to any gene: 7. CDR1 and CDR2 from the germline V gene are LGHNA and YSLEER. The DNA for the CDR3 is TGCGCCAGCAGCCATCGAGCGGGACTAGCGGACTACAATGAGCAGTTCTTC. Protein: CASSHRAGLADYNEQFF.